This T cell receptor (beta chain) was recovered during a study of blood T cell repertoires in COVID-19. Clones were read by immunoSEQ multiplex PCR, and TCRdb kept only the in-frame ones, dropping some. Of a few hundred thousand clones listed, about 86% were seen once; the top ten hold 3.5% to 4.5%. The CDR3 totals 15 residues. The V end lost 4 bases, the J end lost 6 bases, and 18 bases lay between the germline ends. Germline CDR1 reads MDHEN; CDR2 reads SYDVKM. The receptor was isolated from a woman in her thirties or forties with acute COVID-19. The V gene is TRBV28, the J gene TRBJ1-1; D not resolved. Source material: PBMCs or T cells enriched from blood (not recorded which). This chain's CDR3 is CASSSPGDGSAEAFF. The CDR3 nucleotides read TGTGCCAGCAGTTCACCGGGAGACGGGAGCGCTGAAGCTTTCTTT.